This is a list of T cell receptor beta chains from one sample in a study of radiotherapy plus CTLA-4 blockade in lung cancer. The repertoire was sequenced with immunoSEQ multiplex PCR; TCRdb's copy has only in-frame clones and lacks some. The sample includes 45,000 to 55,000 clones, 70% to 85% of them seen just once. Material: peripheral blood, obtained from a patient treated with radiotherapy plus ipilimumab. These TCRs come from a human donor with non-small cell lung cancer who had a partial response to radiotherapy plus ipilimumab. Both conserved end residues are part of each CDR3. Fields, in order: V gene, clone size, D gene, J gene, CDR3 length, CDR3 DNA, CDR3 protein. A D gene is named only where the DNA matches it firmly. Size is stated for part of the rows, as once, few or many counts, or as a class when the clone is expanded.

TRBV6-1	NA	NA	TRBJ1-2	12	TGTGCCAGCACTCAGGGCCATCTGGGCTACACCTTC	CASTQGHLGYTF
TRBV28	NA	NA	TRBJ1-1	14	TGTGCCAGCACCCGAGGAGGGAGGTACACTGAAGCTTTCTTT	CASTRGGRYTEAFF
TRBV9	NA	TRBD1	TRBJ1-3	16	TGTGCCAGCAGCGAGGGACAGGCGAGCTCTGGAAACACCATATATTTT	CASSEGQASSGNTIYF
TRBV7-2	NA	NA	TRBJ2-1	14	TGTGCCAGCAGCTCCTTGGACTACTCTCGCGAGCAGTTCTTC	CASSSLDYSREQFF
TRBV6-5	NA	TRBD1	TRBJ2-7	14	TGTGCCAGCAGTTACAGACAGGGGGGACACGAGCAGTACTTC	CASSYRQGGHEQYF
TRBV5-6	NA	NA	TRBJ2-7	17	TGTGCCAGCAGCCCCAGGACACTCGCATACCCTTCCTACGAGCAGTACTTC	CASSPRTLAYPSYEQYF
TRBV6-6	NA	TRBD1	TRBJ2-7	14	TGTGCCAGCAGTTACTTAGGGACAGAGGGAGAGCAGTACTTC	CASSYLGTEGEQYF
TRBV7-6	NA	TRBD2	TRBJ2-1	15	TGTGCCAGCAGCTTTTCGATGACTAGCGGGGGTGAGCAGTTCTTC	CASSFSMTSGGEQFF
TRBV7-3	NA	TRBD2	TRBJ2-3	15	TGTGCCAGCAGCTTTACCAGCGGGGGCACAGATACGCAGTATTTT	CASSFTSGGTDTQYF
TRBV11-2	NA	TRBD2	TRBJ2-7	18	TGTGCCAGCAGCTTAAGACTAGCGGGGGACCTACTCTCCTACGAGCAGTACTTC	CASSLRLAGDLLSYEQYF
TRBV6-1	NA	TRBD1	TRBJ2-7	15	TGTGCCAGCAGTGAAAGGCAGGGGGCCGTCTACGAGCAGTACTTC	CASSERQGAVYEQYF
TRBV5-1	NA	NA	TRBJ2-5	15	TGCGCCAGCAGCCCAGGGGCGGGGGAGGAAGAGACCCAGTACTTC	CASSPGAGEEETQYF
TRBV7-8	NA	NA	TRBJ2-3	14	TGTGCCAGCAGCTTAGATAGCAGCACAGATACGCAGTATTTT	CASSLDSSTDTQYF
TRBV7-2	NA	NA	TRBJ1-1	13	TGTGCCAGCAGCTTAGCGTTGCCGAGTGAAGCTTTCTTT	CASSLALPSEAFF
TRBV4-1	once	NA	TRBJ2-5	18	TGCGCCAGCAGCCAAGATCCCCCGCAAACAGGGCTCCAAGAGACCCAGTACTTC	CASSQDPPQTGLQETQYF
TRBV6-1	NA	NA	TRBJ1-5	15	TGTGCCAGCAGTGAAGCGACGGGGGGCGGTCAGCCCCAGCATTTT	CASSEATGGGQPQHF
TRBV28	NA	NA	TRBJ2-1	13	TGTGCCAGCAGTTTAGCAGGTTTCAATGAGCAGTTCTTC	CASSLAGFNEQFF
TRBV7-9	NA	NA	TRBJ1-4	15	TGTGCCAGCAGCCCCCCGGGAGCGGCTAATGAAAAACTGTTTTTT	CASSPPGAANEKLFF
TRBV18	NA	NA	TRBJ2-2	19	TGTGCCAGCTCACCGCTCCCCACGATGGGGGCCGCGAACACCGGGGAGCTGTTTTTT	CASSPLPTMGAANTGELFF
TRBV6-5	NA	NA	TRBJ1-2	12	TGTGCCAGCAGTACTGTACAGGGTGCCTACACCTTC	CASSTVQGAYTF
TRBV14	NA	TRBD2	TRBJ2-1	16	TGTGCCAGCAGCCAAGCCCTAGCGGGGTATTACAATGAGCAGTTCTTC	CASSQALAGYYNEQFF
TRBV4-2	NA	NA	TRBJ1-6	15	TGTGCCAGCAGCCAAGGGGAGGGGATGGATTCACCCCTCCACTTT	CASSQGEGMDSPLHF
TRBV5-1	once	TRBD1	TRBJ1-1	13	TGCGCCAGCAGCTTAGAACAGGGGGCGGAAGCTTTCTTT	CASSLEQGAEAFF
TRBV10-3	NA	NA	TRBJ2-7	13	TGTGCCATCAGAGGGGGGGACTCCTACGAGCAGTACTTC	CAIRGGDSYEQYF
TRBV5-3	NA	NA	TRBJ2-5	13	TGTGCCAGAAGCGAGGACAGTCCAGAGACCCAGTACTTC	CARSEDSPETQYF
TRBV6-1	NA	NA	TRBJ1-1	15	TGTGCCAGCAGTGAACAGGGATCGGGGGGCACTGAAGCTTTCTTT	CASSEQGSGGTEAFF
TRBV6-4	NA	TRBD1	TRBJ2-2	15	TGTGCCAGCAGTGACGGGCAGGGGGACACCGGGGAGCTGTTTTTT	CASSDGQGDTGELFF
TRBV28	NA	NA	TRBJ2-7	13	TGTGCCAGCAGTGTAACGGGACTTCTCGAGCAGTACTTC	CASSVTGLLEQYF
TRBV2	NA	TRBD1	TRBJ1-4	15	TGTGCCAGCAGTGGTTCCGGGACAGACAATGAAAAACTGTTTTTT	CASSGSGTDNEKLFF
TRBV6-5	NA	TRBD1	TRBJ1-1	16	TGTGCCAGCAGTTACCGGCGACAGGGACTGAACACTGAAGCTTTCTTT	CASSYRRQGLNTEAFF
TRBV6-1	NA	TRBD1	TRBJ1-2	15	TGTGCCAGCAATCTGGGGACAGGGCCTCTATGGGGGAGAACCTTC	CASNLGTGPLWGRTF
TRBV19	NA	NA	TRBJ2-7	15	TGTGCCAGTAGTGGCCGCACAGGGAGCTCCTACGAGCAGTACTTC	CASSGRTGSSYEQYF
TRBV6-1	NA	TRBD2	TRBJ2-3	14	TGTGCCAGCGCGGGACTAGCCGTGGGAGATACGCAGTATTTT	CASAGLAVGDTQYF
TRBV19	NA	TRBD2	TRBJ2-5	17	TGTGCCAGTAGTATCAGGGCTAGCGGGGGGGGAGGAGAGACCCAGTACTTC	CASSIRASGGGGETQYF
TRBV27	NA	TRBD2	TRBJ2-7	13	TGTGCCAGCACCCAGCGGGGGACCTACGAGCAGTACTTC	CASTQRGTYEQYF
TRBV7-9	NA	NA	TRBJ1-2	15	TGTGCCAGCAGCCAGGGATCAACGAGCAACTATGGCTACACCTTC	CASSQGSTSNYGYTF
TRBV5-4	NA	TRBD1	TRBJ2-5	14	TGTGCCAGCAGCTTGGAGAGACAGGGGGCGACCCAGTACTTC	CASSLERQGATQYF
TRBV11-2	NA	TRBD1	TRBJ1-2	13	TGTGCCAGCAGTTTTAGTGGACAGGAAGGCTACACCTTC	CASSFSGQEGYTF
TRBV4-1	NA	TRBD2	TRBJ2-3	18	TGCGCCAGCAGCCAAGAGGGGACTAGCGGGGGGACTATGAATACGCAGTATTTT	CASSQEGTSGGTMNTQYF